This passage covers 7 T cell receptor beta chains from one sample sequenced in a study of radiotherapy plus CTLA-4 blockade in lung cancer. Here immunoSEQ multiplex PCR was the method, and the copy in TCRdb shows in-frame clones only, minus some. Of some 78,000 clones detected, 70% to 90% appear once; the ten largest clones hold approximately 2%. The specimen comprised peripheral blood, sampled from a patient treated with radiotherapy plus ipilimumab. The receptors derive from a human donor with non-small cell lung cancer who had a partial response to radiotherapy plus ipilimumab.

This chain links TRBV6-6 with TRBJ1-1, with no clear D. This CDR3 has 13 residues. CDR1 is MNHNY and CDR2 is SVGAGI in the germline V gene (reference sequence). V was pared by 7 bases and J by 1 base, with 10 bases between. CDR3 in amino acids: CASILRRNTEAFF. As DNA, the CDR3 is TGTGCCAGCATCTTGAGGCGGAACACTGAAGCTTTCTTT.

This clone was seen a single time. The chain recombines TRBV28 with TRBJ2-3; TRBD1 agrees at 8 bases. The CDR3 is 15 residues long. Germline CDR1 MDHEN, CDR2 SYDVKM. V trimming: 1 base; J trimming: 8 bases; junction bases outside the gene matches: 8. CDR3 coding DNA: TGTGCCAGCAGTTTATCTGCACAGGGGGTCGTTACGCAGTATTTT. This sequence encodes CASSLSAQGVVTQYF.

The rearrangement joins TRBV28 to TRBJ2-1, with 9 bases aligning to TRBD1. The CDR3 runs to 16 residues. Per the germline V gene, CDR1 is MDHEN and CDR2 is SYDVKM. V dropped 4 bases and J dropped 4; count of bases not matched to a gene: 8. The CDR3 coding sequence is TGTGCCAGCAGTTCCCCCGGGACAGGGATGTACAATGAGCAGTTCTTC. Its translation is CASSSPGTGMYNEQFF.

The J gene is TRBJ1-1, the V gene TRBV5-1; possibly TRBD1 for D (5 bases). The ends were cut back, 0 bases at V and 0 bases at J, with 9 bases in the middle. This CDR3 has 15 amino acids. CDR1 is SGHRS, CDR2 YFSETQ, per germline. This CDR3 reads CASSLDPGMNTEAFF. CDR3 in DNA: TGCGCCAGCAGCTTGGACCCAGGGATGAACACTGAAGCTTTCTTT.

The CDR3 region has the DNA TGTGCCAGCAGCTTTTTACAGGGGGCTTACGGCTACACCTTC. This gives the protein CASSFLQGAYGYTF. V and J are TRBV7-2 and TRBJ1-2; 9 nucleotides line up with TRBD1. The CDR3 has 14 residues. V was pared by 3 bases and J by 8 bases, with 7 bases of the junction left unmatched. CDR1 SGHTA and CDR2 FQGNSA come from the germline V gene.

The CDR3 DNA is TGTGCCAGCAGCTGGGGGGGCGAGCTCTATGGCTACACCTTC. The encoded protein is CASSWGGELYGYTF. The chain employs TRBV5-4 and TRBJ1-2; perhaps TRBD1 as D (6 bases). The CDR3 is 14 residues long. Trimming removed 3 bases from V and 4 bases from J, with 13 bases in between. Germline-derived CDR1 and CDR2 are SGHNT and YYREEE (reference sequence).

This rearrangement joins TRBV19 to TRBJ1-5; 9 bases are a match to TRBD1. In germline, CDR1 is LNHDA, CDR2 SQIVND (reference sequence). V shed 6 bases, J shed 3 bases, and the junction held 6 bases outside the gene matches. This CDR3 is 15 amino acids long. CDR3 in DNA: TGTGCCAGTAGCCGGACAGGGGCGGACAATCAGCCCCAGCATTTT. It yields the protein CASSRTGADNQPQHF. Combining the CDR3 with reference TRBV19 and TRBJ1-5 gives the whole variable domain DGGITQSPKYLFRKEGQNVTLSCEQNLNHDAMYWYRQDPGQGLRLIYYSQIVNDFQKGDIAEGYSVSREKKESFPLTVTSAQKNPTAFYLCASSRTGADNQPQHFGDGTRLSIL.